This T cell receptor beta chain was profiled in a study of neurological immune-mediated disorders. In this sample, this clonotype turned up many times. Its antigen is not identified. Study-wide findings and caveats: The greatest degree of TCR clonal expansion was observed in HTLV-1-associated myelopathy, with the lowest in multiple sclerosis, below that of healthy controls.

Germline loops: CDR1 SGHRS, CDR2 YFSETQ. The CDR3 has 15 amino acids. With 4 bases removed from V and 0 bases from J, the gap between germline ends came to 11 bases. 5'RACE employing 10-nucleotide random UMIs yielded the cDNA. Every sequencing run produced over 180 million TCR-beta sequences, and the sequences from any one run covered 15-18 subjects. MiXCR, applied by TCRdb to the 5' RACE reads, yields one record per CDR3 protein. The sample carries around 79,000 distinct CDR3 sequences, roughly an eighth recorded once. Individuals who volunteered at a blood bank located in Maryland, USA, made up the group of healthy controls.

The TCR comes from a woman in her forties or fifties in good health. The specimen was PBMCs. This chain joins TRBV5-1 and TRBJ1-3; weak D call: TRBD1 (6 bases). DNA for the CDR3: TGCGCCAGCAGCCCGGGGGACAACTCTGGAAACACCATATATTTT. Translation gives CASSPGDNSGNTIYF.